These 20 T cell receptor beta chains share one sample of origin, sequenced in a study of monozygotic twins with inflammatory bowel disease. TCRdb re-called the 5' RACE reads and gives one entry per CDR3 protein, without DNA. Listed are about 330,000 distinct CDR3 sequences; 2% to 2.5% falls within the top ten. Material: blood. These receptor sequences come from a human donor with ulcerative colitis or Crohn's disease, or a healthy co-twin of an affected twin (not recorded which).

CDR3 loop: CASSVGSGRGYNEQFF. The chain combines TRBV9 with TRBJ2-1; with no DNA, the TCRdb D assignment of TRBD2 cannot be verified. The length of the CDR3 is 16 residues. Germline-derived CDR1 and CDR2 are SGDLS and YYNGEE.

The chain employs TRBV3-1 and TRBJ2-5. The CDR3 runs 14 residues. CDR1 and CDR2 from the germline V gene are LGHDT and YNNKEL (reference sequence). CDR3 region: CASSDHSIQETQYF.

The chain carries TRBV7-8 and TRBJ2-1; TCRdb's D call, TRBD1, is unchecked because there is no DNA. This CDR3 is 15 amino acids long. CDR1 SGHVS and CDR2 FQNEAQ come from the germline V gene. The CDR3 region is CASSLEGDTYNEQFF.

The V gene is TRBV5-1, the J gene TRBJ2-1. Germline V gene lookup returns CDR1 SGHRS and CDR2 YFSETQ. CDR3 length: 15 residues. The CDR3 region is CASSPWVASYNEQFF.

The genes are TRBV10-3 and TRBJ1-4; the D gene TCRdb calls, TRBD1, cannot be checked with no DNA. The germline V gene has CDR1 ENHRY and CDR2 SYGVKD. The CDR3 totals 17 residues. Here the CDR3 reads CAISESTLQGASEKLFF.

The chain is built from TRBV12-3 or TRBV12-4 and TRBJ2-5; TCRdb's assignment of TRBD1 cannot be checked, as there is no DNA. This CDR3 has 14 residues. CDR3 region: CASSSRGFGETQYF.

The V call is TRBV12-5, the J call TRBJ1-1. The CDR3 contains 16 residues. Germline V gene lookup returns CDR1 LGHNT and CDR2 FRNRAP. CDR3 residues: CASGLYLIKENTEAFF.

The rearrangement links TRBV5-1 to TRBJ2-5. Germline V gives CDR1 SGHRS, CDR2 YFSETQ. CDR3 length: 14 residues. The CDR3 is CASSLMTNQETQYF.

This chain links TRBV12-3 or TRBV12-4 with TRBJ1-2. This CDR3 is 14 amino acids long. This chain's CDR3 is CASTGVRGTRRYTF.

This chain joins TRBV14 and TRBJ1-3; the D gene TCRdb calls, TRBD1, cannot be checked with no DNA. Germline CDR1 and CDR2: SGHDN and FVKESK. This CDR3 spans 15 amino acids. This CDR3 reads CASSLRTGPGNTIYF.

The V and J genes are TRBV2 and TRBJ2-5. The CDR3 spans 13 residues. Germline V CDR1 and CDR2: SNHLY, FYNNEI. CDR3: CASSERRQETQYF.

V is TRBV9 and J is TRBJ2-1; TCRdb calls TRBD1, which cannot be checked without DNA. Germline-derived CDR1 and CDR2 are SGDLS and YYNGEE. The CDR3 extends over 15 amino acids. The CDR3: CASGGWDSSYNEQFF.

V and J are TRBV20-1 and TRBJ2-3. Germline CDR1 is DFQATT and CDR2 is SNEGSKA (reference sequence). The CDR3 spans 11 residues. The CDR3 here is CSAPSTDTQYF.

The chain combines TRBV29-1 with TRBJ2-7; TCRdb proposes TRBD1, but this gene call is untestable without DNA. The CDR3 sequence is 13 residues long. Germline V gene data show CDR1 as SQVTM and CDR2 as ANQGSEA. CDR3 sequence: CSVRQGAAYEQYF.

The gene calls are TRBV3-1 and TRBJ2-1; TCRdb returns TRBD2, unconfirmable since there is no DNA. From germline, CDR1 is LGHDT and CDR2 YNNKEL (reference sequence). The CDR3 is 19 amino acids. The CDR3 sequence is CASSHPRRGGSLAYDEQFF.

The V gene is TRBV3-1, the J gene TRBJ1-2; TCRdb's D call of TRBD1 is untestable without DNA. From germline, CDR1 is LGHDT and CDR2 YNNKEL (reference sequence). The length of the CDR3 is 14 residues. The CDR3: CASSQDLRANGYTF.

The V gene is TRBV20-1, the J gene TRBJ2-3. The CDR3 has 16 residues. The V gene's germline CDR1 is DFQATT and CDR2 SNEGSKA (reference sequence). The CDR3 is CSARDRLAGRSDTQYF.

This sequence joins TRBV9 and TRBJ1-2. Per the germline V gene, CDR1 is SGDLS and CDR2 is YYNGEE. This CDR3 spans 13 amino acids. CDR3 protein: CASSVVKNYGYTF.

V is TRBV27 and J is TRBJ2-3; TCRdb names TRBD1, which stays unverified in the absence of DNA. The CDR3 is made up of 15 amino acids. Looked up from germline, CDR1 is MNHEY and CDR2 is SMNVEV (reference sequence). The CDR3 reads CASSLRGQSFDTQYF.

The chain carries TRBV28 and TRBJ1-4; TCRdb proposes TRBD1, but this gene call is untestable without DNA. The CDR3 totals 19 residues. The V gene's germline CDR1 is MDHEN and CDR2 SYDVKM. The CDR3 loop reads CASSLINYGGRDNRKKLFF.